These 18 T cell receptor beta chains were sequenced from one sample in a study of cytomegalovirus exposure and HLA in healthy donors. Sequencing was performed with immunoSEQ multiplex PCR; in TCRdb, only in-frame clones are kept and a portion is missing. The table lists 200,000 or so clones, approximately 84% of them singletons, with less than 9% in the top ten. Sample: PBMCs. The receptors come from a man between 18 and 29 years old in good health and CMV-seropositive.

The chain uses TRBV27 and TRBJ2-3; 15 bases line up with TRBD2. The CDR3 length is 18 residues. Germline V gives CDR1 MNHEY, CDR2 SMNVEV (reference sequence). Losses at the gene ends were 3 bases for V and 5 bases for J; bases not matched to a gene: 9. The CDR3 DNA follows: TGTGCCAGCAGTTTGAGTGGACCGGGACTAGCGGGAGGAGATACGCAGTATTTT. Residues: CASSLSGPGLAGGDTQYF.

This chain's CDR3 is CASSTSGRAPNEQFF. DNA of the CDR3: TGTGCCAGCAGCACGAGCGGGAGGGCCCCCAATGAGCAGTTCTTC. The chain combines TRBV9 with TRBJ2-1; 10 bases fit TRBD2. Germline CDR1 and CDR2: SGDLS and YYNGEE. The CDR3 runs 15 residues. Losses at the gene ends were 4 bases for V and 6 bases for J; bases not matched to a gene: 7. The full variable domain, its missing parts supplied by reference TRBV9 and TRBJ2-1, is DSGVTQTPKHLITATGQRVTLRCSPRSGDLSVYWYQQSLDQGLQFLIQYYNGEERAKGNILERFSAQQFPDLHSELNLSSLELGDSALYFCASSTSGRAPNEQFFGPGTRLTVL.

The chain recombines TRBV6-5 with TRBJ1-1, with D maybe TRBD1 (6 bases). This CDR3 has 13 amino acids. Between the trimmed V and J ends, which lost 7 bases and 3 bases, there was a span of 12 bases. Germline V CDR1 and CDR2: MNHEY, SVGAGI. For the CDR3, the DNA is TGTGCCAGCAACGAATACAGGGACACTGAAGCTTTCTTT. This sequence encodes CASNEYRDTEAFF.

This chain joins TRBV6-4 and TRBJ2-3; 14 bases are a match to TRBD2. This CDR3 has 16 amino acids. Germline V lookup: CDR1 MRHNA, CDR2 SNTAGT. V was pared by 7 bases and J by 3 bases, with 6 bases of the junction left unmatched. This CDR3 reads CASKTGTSGRTDTQYF. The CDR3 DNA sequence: TGTGCCAGCAAAACCGGGACTAGCGGGAGAACAGATACGCAGTATTTT.

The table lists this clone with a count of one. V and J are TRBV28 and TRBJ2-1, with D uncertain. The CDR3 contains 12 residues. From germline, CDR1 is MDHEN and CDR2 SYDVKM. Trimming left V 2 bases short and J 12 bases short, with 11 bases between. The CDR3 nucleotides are TGTGCCAGCAGTTTAAGTCAGCGTGGGCAGTTCTTC. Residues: CASSLSQRGQFF.

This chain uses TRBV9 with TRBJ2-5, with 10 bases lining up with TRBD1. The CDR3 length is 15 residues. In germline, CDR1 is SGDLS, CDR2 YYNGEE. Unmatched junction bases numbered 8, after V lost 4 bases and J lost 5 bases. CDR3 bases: TGTGCCAGCAGCCCCAGGGACAGGGGAGCGGAGACCCAGTACTTC. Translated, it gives CASSPRDRGAETQYF.

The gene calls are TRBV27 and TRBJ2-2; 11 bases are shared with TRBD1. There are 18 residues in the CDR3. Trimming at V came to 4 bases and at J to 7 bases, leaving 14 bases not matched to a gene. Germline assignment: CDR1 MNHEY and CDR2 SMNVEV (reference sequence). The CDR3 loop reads CASSSYLRDRGSGGELFF. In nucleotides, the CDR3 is TGTGCCAGCAGTTCCTACCTCCGGGACAGGGGGTCTGGCGGGGAGCTGTTTTTT.

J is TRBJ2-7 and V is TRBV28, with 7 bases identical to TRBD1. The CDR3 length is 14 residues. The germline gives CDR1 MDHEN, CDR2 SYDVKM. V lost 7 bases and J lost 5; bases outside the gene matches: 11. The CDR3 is CASTMDRIIDEQYF. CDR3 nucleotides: TGTGCCAGCACTATGGACAGGATAATTGACGAGCAGTACTTC. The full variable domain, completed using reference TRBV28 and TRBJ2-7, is DVKVTQSSRYLVKRTGEKVFLECVQDMDHENMFWYRQDPGLGLRLIYFSYDVKMKEKGDIPEGYSVSREKKERFSLILESASTNQTSMYLCASTMDRIIDEQYFGPGTRLTVT.

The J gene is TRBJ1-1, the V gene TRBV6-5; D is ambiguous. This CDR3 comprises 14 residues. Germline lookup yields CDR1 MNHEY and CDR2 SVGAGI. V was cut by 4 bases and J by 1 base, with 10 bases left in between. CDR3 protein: CASSFEPENTEAFF. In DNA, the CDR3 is TGTGCCAGCAGTTTCGAACCAGAGAACACTGAAGCTTTCTTT.

DNA for the CDR3: TGTGCCAGCAGCCCCGGGTCACCCAATCAGCCCCAGCATTTT. Its protein product is CASSPGSPNQPQHF. This chain connects TRBV6-5 to TRBJ1-5; D is undetermined. Between the trimmed V and J ends, which lost 6 bases and 3 bases, there was a span of 12 bases. This CDR3 is 14 amino acids long. CDR1 is MNHEY and CDR2 is SVGAGI in the germline V gene.

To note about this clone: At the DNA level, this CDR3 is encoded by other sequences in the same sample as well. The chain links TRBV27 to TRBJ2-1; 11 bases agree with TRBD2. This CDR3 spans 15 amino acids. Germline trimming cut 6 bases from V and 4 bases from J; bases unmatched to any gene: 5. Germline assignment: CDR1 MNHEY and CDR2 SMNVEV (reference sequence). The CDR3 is CASSLAGGPYNEQFF. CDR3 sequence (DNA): TGTGCCAGCAGCTTAGCGGGAGGGCCTTACAATGAGCAGTTCTTC.

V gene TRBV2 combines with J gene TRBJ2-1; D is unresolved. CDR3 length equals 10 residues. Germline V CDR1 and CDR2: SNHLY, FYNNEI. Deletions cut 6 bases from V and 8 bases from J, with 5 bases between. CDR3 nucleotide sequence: TGTGCCAGCAGGGGCCATGAGCAGTTCTTC. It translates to CASRGHEQFF.

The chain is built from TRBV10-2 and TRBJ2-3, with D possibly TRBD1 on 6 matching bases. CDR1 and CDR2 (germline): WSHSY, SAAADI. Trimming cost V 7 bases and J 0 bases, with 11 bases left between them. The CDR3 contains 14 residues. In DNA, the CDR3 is TGCGCCAGCAAACAGGGATTTAGCACAGATACGCAGTATTTT. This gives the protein CASKQGFSTDTQYF.

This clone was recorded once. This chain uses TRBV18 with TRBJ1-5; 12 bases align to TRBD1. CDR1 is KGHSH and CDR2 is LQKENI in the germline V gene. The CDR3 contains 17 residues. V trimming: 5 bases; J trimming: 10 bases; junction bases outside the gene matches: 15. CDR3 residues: CASSAGTGGVFPHPQHF. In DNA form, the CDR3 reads TGTGCCAGCTCAGCCGGGACAGGGGGCGTCTTCCCACATCCCCAGCATTTT.

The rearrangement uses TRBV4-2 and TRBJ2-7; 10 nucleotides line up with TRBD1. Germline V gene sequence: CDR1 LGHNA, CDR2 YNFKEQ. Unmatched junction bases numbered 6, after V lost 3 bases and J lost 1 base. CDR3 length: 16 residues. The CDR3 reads CASSHSRTGGSYEQYF. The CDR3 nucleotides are TGTGCCAGCAGCCACTCTCGGACAGGGGGTTCCTACGAGCAGTACTTC.

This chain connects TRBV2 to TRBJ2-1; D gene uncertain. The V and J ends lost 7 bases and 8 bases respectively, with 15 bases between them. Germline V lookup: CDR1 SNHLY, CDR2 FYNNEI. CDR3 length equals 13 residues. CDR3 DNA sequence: TGTGCCAGCAAACCGGTTCTTTTGTATGAGCAGTTCTTC. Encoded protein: CASKPVLLYEQFF.

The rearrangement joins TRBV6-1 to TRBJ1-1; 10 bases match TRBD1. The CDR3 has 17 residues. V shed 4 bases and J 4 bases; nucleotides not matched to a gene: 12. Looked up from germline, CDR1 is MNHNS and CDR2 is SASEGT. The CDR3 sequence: CASSATGTGAIPTEAFF. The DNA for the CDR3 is TGTGCCAGCAGTGCAACCGGGACAGGGGCCATACCCACTGAAGCTTTCTTT.

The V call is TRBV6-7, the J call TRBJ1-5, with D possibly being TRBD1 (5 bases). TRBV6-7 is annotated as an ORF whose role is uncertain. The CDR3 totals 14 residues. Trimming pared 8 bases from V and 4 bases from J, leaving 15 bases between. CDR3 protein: CASPSGGGNQPQHF. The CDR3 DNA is TGTGCCAGCCCGAGCGGGGGAGGAAATCAGCCCCAGCATTTT.